This TCR beta chain was profiled in a study of blood T cell repertoires in COVID-19. Background on the study: Spain, Italy and the United States supplied samples that represented acute and convalescent COVID-19. PBMCs, B-cell-depleted T cells, or T cells were the source of the cDNA or gDNA that made up the material.

Methods used by the authors: Amplification of reference gene primers was used by the study to estimate nucleated cell counts. Method: immunoSEQ multiplex PCR; TCRdb's copy keeps in-frame clones and lacks some. That table is the source of V, J and clone size, and D and trimming were worked out from the DNA. The sample has roughly 34,000 clones; approximately 90% are singletons. The sample holds one count of this clone. This receptor was obtained from a woman aged 80 or over with active or convalescent COVID-19. Sequencing used peripheral blood.

In DNA, the CDR3 is TGTGCCAGCAGTGACTCGGTGGACAGTCGAAGGGGGACTGAAGCTTTCTTT. This codes for CASSDSVDSRRGTEAFF. The rearrangement links TRBV6-4 to TRBJ1-1; possibly TRBD1 for D (6 bases). CDR3 length: 17 residues. Germline CDR1 MRHNA, CDR2 SNTAGT. The ends were cut back, 0 bases at V and 5 bases at J, with 19 bases in the middle.